Shown below are 9 T cell receptor beta chains from a single sample sequenced in a study of regulatory T cells in long-lasting Graves disease. The sample's time point: newly diagnosed GD, antithyroid drugs for less than 3 months. From PBMCs, RNA was extracted and then used to make the TCR library. Construction of TCR beta libraries relied on iRepertoire HTBI primers and on Arm-PCR targeting CDR3 regions. TCRdb redid the calling of the multiplex PCR reads with MiXCR, one entry per CDR3 protein. The sample lists a few hundred thousand distinct CDR3 sequences, roughly 13% occurring once. These records were also assigned to another study, of T cells in Graves' hyperthyroidism and ophthalmopathy.

The source was peripheral blood mononuclear cells (PBMCs), collected at new diagnosis, from a patient treated with antithyroid drugs. The receptors were sampled from a young man with Graves disease.

This clonotype has only a few counts. V and J are TRBV18 and TRBJ1-1, with 8 bases fitting TRBD1. Germline V gene data show CDR1 as KGHSH and CDR2 as LQKENI. V lost 6 bases and J lost 4; bases outside the gene matches: 10. The CDR3 length is 15 residues. This chain's CDR3 is CASSPRDRRSTEAFF. CDR3 in DNA: TGTGCCAGCTCGCCCCGGGACAGGCGGTCCACTGAAGCTTTCTTT. The full variable domain, with the rest looked up from reference TRBV18 and TRBJ1-1, is NAGVMQNPRHLVRRRGQEARLRCSPMKGHSHVYWYRQLPEEGLKFMVYLQKENIIDESGMPKERFSAEFPKEGPSILRIQQVVRGDSAAYFCASSPRDRRSTEAFFGQGTRLTVV.

This clonotype was counted a few times. The chain recombines TRBV6-5 with TRBJ2-5, with D hard to call. The CDR3 length is 15 residues. Trimming left V 0 bases short and J 2 bases short, with 10 bases between. CDR1 and CDR2 (germline): MNHEY, SVGAGI. CDR3 sequence: CASSYSGQRQETQYF. The CDR3 DNA reads TGTGCCAGCAGTTACTCTGGGCAGAGACAAGAGACCCAGTACTTC.

This clonotype turned up a few times. V gene TRBV12-3 or TRBV12-4 combines with J gene TRBJ1-5; D might be TRBD1 (6 bases). Trimming took off 4 bases at V and 0 bases at J, with 19 bases between the two ends. This CDR3 contains 18 residues. Here the CDR3 DNA reads TGTGCCAGCAGTTCCAAGGTCAGGGGATACAATAGCAATCAGCCCCAGCATTTT. It translates to CASSSKVRGYNSNQPQHF.

This clonotype was counted many times. The chain couples TRBV29-1 to TRBJ1-1; the D is unclear. The CDR3 extends over 15 amino acids. Germline lookup yields CDR1 SQVTM and CDR2 ANQGSEA. Trimming stripped 0 bases from V and 2 bases from J, with 13 bases between. CDR3 in amino acids: CSVEEGRVYNTEAFF. CDR3 nucleotides: TGCAGCGTTGAAGAGGGTCGGGTATATAACACTGAAGCTTTCTTT.

This clonotype was observed many times. The chain has TRBV5-1 and TRBJ1-2; 7 bases are shared with TRBD1. The CDR3 covers 13 residues. The trim removed 4 bases at V and 7 bases at J, leaving 7 bases unmatched. Germline V gene sequence: CDR1 SGHRS, CDR2 YFSETQ. CDR3 protein: CASSRQGDGGYTF. DNA for the CDR3: TGCGCCAGCAGCCGACAGGGAGATGGTGGCTACACCTTC.

V usage is TRBV11-3 and J usage is TRBJ2-1; 8 nucleotides line up with TRBD2. J was trimmed by 6 bases and V by 5 bases; bases with no gene match: 9. CDR1 SGHNT and CDR2 YENEEA come from the germline V gene. The CDR3 consists of 15 residues. The CDR3 coding sequence is TGTGCCAGCAGCCCTACCCGGACTAGCTCCAATGAGCAGTTCTTC. Translated: CASSPTRTSSNEQFF. Full variable domain (outside the CDR3, taken from reference TRBV11-3 and TRBJ2-1): EAGVVQSPRYKIIEKKQPVAFWCNPISGHNTLYWYLQNLGQGPELLIRYENEEAVDDSQLPKDRFSAERLKGVDSTLKIQPAELGDSAVYLCASSPTRTSSNEQFFGPGTRLTVL.

This clonotype has ten or more counts. This sequence joins TRBV19 and TRBJ2-7; D possibly uses TRBD1 or TRBD2 (6 bases each). Trimming left V 8 bases short and J 4 bases short, with 24 bases between. Germline V gene lookup returns CDR1 LNHDA and CDR2 SQIVND (reference sequence). This CDR3 has 16 amino acids. The CDR3 DNA follows: TGTGCCAGTTCCTTAATAGGGGGAGGCAAGTCGTACGAGCAGTACTTC. It codes for CASSLIGGGKSYEQYF.

In its sample, this clonotype was seen many times. V usage is TRBV10-3 and J usage is TRBJ1-1; TRBD1 is a possible D gene (5 bases). The CDR3 is 14 amino acids. CDR1 ENHRY and CDR2 SYGVKD come from the germline V gene. The V and J ends lost 0 bases and 4 bases respectively, with 9 bases between them. The DNA for the CDR3 is TGTGCCATCAGTGAGTCTCAGGGTAGCACTGAAGCTTTCTTT. Translation gives CAISESQGSTEAFF.

This clonotype has a handful of counts. This rearrangement joins TRBV28 to TRBJ2-7; D possibly uses TRBD1 or TRBD2 (5 bases each). V gave up 5 bases and J gave up 1 base, with 18 bases separating them. This CDR3 region has 16 residues. The germline V gene has CDR1 MDHEN and CDR2 SYDVKM. The DNA of the CDR3 is TGTGCCAGCAGTCCTGGCTCAGGGACGCGGTCCTACGAGCAGTACTTC. Encoded protein: CASSPGSGTRSYEQYF.